The 30 T cell receptor beta chains in this list originate from one sample, sequenced in a study of PD-1 blockade in classical Hodgkin lymphoma. Measured with immunoSEQ multiplex PCR; TCRdb has only the in-frame clones, and not every one. The table records roughly 42,000 clones, about 74% of them present only once. No patient escaped relapse after autologous stem cell transplantation, and brentuximab vedotin exposure varied. This specimen consisted of peripheral blood mononuclear cells (PBMCs), obtained at baseline. These receptors were collected from a human donor with classical Hodgkin lymphoma.

The chain employs TRBV9 and TRBJ1-1; D gene ambiguous. Per the germline V gene, CDR1 is SGDLS and CDR2 is YYNGEE. Trimming stripped 1 base from V and 7 bases from J, with 11 bases between. CDR3 length: 13 amino acids. CDR3 bases: TGTGCCAGCAGCGTAAATACAAGGGATGAAGCTTTCTTT. This encodes CASSVNTRDEAFF. Filled out from reference TRBV9 and TRBJ1-1, the complete variable domain reads DSGVTQTPKHLITATGQRVTLRCSPRSGDLSVYWYQQSLDQGLQFLIQYYNGEERAKGNILERFSAQQFPDLHSELNLSSLELGDSALYFCASSVNTRDEAFFGQGTRLTVV.

The DNA for the CDR3 is TGTGCCAGTAGTATGCCCGGCGAGGCAACTAATGAAAAACTGTTTTTT. Translation: CASSMPGEATNEKLFF. The chain couples TRBV19 to TRBJ1-4; D ambiguous. Trimming stripped 3 bases from V and 0 bases from J, with 11 bases between. The CDR3 runs 16 residues. Looked up from germline, CDR1 is LNHDA and CDR2 is SQIVND (reference sequence). Full variable domain (rest looked up from reference TRBV19 and TRBJ1-4): DGGITQSPKYLFRKEGQNVTLSCEQNLNHDAMYWYRQDPGQGLRLIYYSQIVNDFQKGDIAEGYSVSREKKESFPLTVTSAQKNPTAFYLCASSMPGEATNEKLFFGSGTQLSVL.

The chain is built from TRBV7-3 and TRBJ1-5, with D tentatively TRBD1 (5 bases). Germline values: CDR1 SGHTA, CDR2 FQGTGA. CDR3 length: 13 amino acids. Trimming removed 2 bases at V and 7 bases at J, with 9 bases between. CDR3 amino acids: CASSLWGGQPQHF. CDR3 DNA: TGTGCCAGCAGCTTATGGGGCGGACAGCCCCAGCATTTT.

A few counts support this clone. This chain links TRBV6-6 with TRBJ2-7; 12 bases match TRBD2. Trimming at V came to 9 bases and at J to 4 bases, leaving 4 bases not matched to a gene. The CDR3 loop spans 13 amino acids. CDR1 is MNHNY, CDR2 SVGAGI, per germline (reference sequence). CDR3: CASTTSGSYEQYF. CDR3 DNA: TGTGCCAGTACGACTAGCGGGAGTTACGAGCAGTACTTC.

The chain joins TRBV10-3 to TRBJ2-1; 12 bases agree with TRBD2. The CDR3 contains 16 residues. CDR1 is ENHRY and CDR2 is SYGVKD in the germline V gene. V shed 6 bases, J shed 5 bases, and the junction held 8 bases outside the gene matches. CDR3 DNA: TGTGCCATCAGCTTGACTAGCGGGAGACCCAACAATGAGCAGTTCTTC. Amino acids: CAISLTSGRPNNEQFF.

V gene TRBV7-9 combines with J gene TRBJ1-4, with D possibly matching TRBD1 (6 bases). The germline CDR1 and CDR2 sequences are SEHNR and FQNEAQ (reference sequence). V was trimmed by 5 bases and J by 7 bases, leaving 11 bases between them. The CDR3 totals 13 residues. CDR3 amino acids: CASSIQGSEKLFF. The CDR3 DNA sequence: TGTGCCAGCAGCATTCAGGGGTCTGAAAAACTGTTTTTT.

V gene TRBV6-5 combines with J gene TRBJ1-3; no clear D. The CDR3 is 14 residues long. Between the trimmed V and J ends, which lost 4 bases and 4 bases, there was a span of 11 bases. From germline, CDR1 is MNHEY and CDR2 SVGAGI. CDR3 sequence reads: CASSSSDLGNTIYF. The CDR3 DNA sequence: TGTGCCAGCAGTTCCTCCGACCTGGGAAACACCATATATTTT.

The chain is built from TRBV7-9 and TRBJ2-7; weak D call: TRBD2 (5 bases). CDR3 length: 15 residues. Trimming removed 2 bases from V and 3 bases from J, with 14 bases in between. Looked up from germline, CDR1 is SEHNR and CDR2 is FQNEAQ (reference sequence). The CDR3 loop is CASSLLPSRDYEQYF. The DNA for the CDR3 is TGTGCCAGCAGCTTATTGCCTAGCCGTGACTACGAGCAGTACTTC.

V and J are TRBV30 and TRBJ2-7; TRBD1 aligns across 9 bases. CDR3 size: 15 residues. CDR1 is GTSNPN and CDR2 is SVGIG in the germline V gene (reference sequence). After removal of 6 bases from V and 0 bases from J, the junction contained 9 bases not matched to a gene. For the CDR3, the DNA is TGTGCCTGCACCGAGGGGACAGGGATCTCCTACGAGCAGTACTTC. Amino acid sequence: CACTEGTGISYEQYF.

This chain connects TRBV19 to TRBJ1-5; D is possibly TRBD1 (5 bases). CDR1 is LNHDA, CDR2 SQIVND, per germline (reference sequence). This CDR3 has 15 amino acids. V shed 3 bases and J shed 5 bases, with 14 bases lying between them. The CDR3 reads CASSIWKGYDQPQHF. The CDR3 nucleotides read TGTGCCAGTAGTATTTGGAAGGGGTATGATCAGCCCCAGCATTTT.

CDR3 amino acids: CASSLGLGSGANVLTF. In nucleotides, the CDR3 is TGTGCCAGCAGCTTAGGGCTGGGCTCTGGGGCCAACGTCCTGACTTTC. The gene calls are TRBV7-9 and TRBJ2-6, with D unresolved. CDR1 is SEHNR and CDR2 is FQNEAQ in the germline V gene (reference sequence). The CDR3 spans 16 residues. Trimming stripped 1 base from V and 0 bases from J, with 7 bases between.

CDR3 protein: CASSQQDTNTEAFF. CDR3 coding DNA: TGTGCCAGCTCTCAACAGGACACGAACACTGAAGCTTTCTTT. The V and J genes are TRBV18 and TRBJ1-1; D is perhaps TRBD1 (5 bases). V was shortened by 6 bases and J by 1 base, with 12 bases between the two germline ends. Germline V gene lookup returns CDR1 KGHSH and CDR2 LQKENI. The CDR3 loop spans 14 amino acids.

This chain links TRBV19 with TRBJ2-7; 8 positions agree with TRBD1. V trimming: 7 bases; J trimming: 6 bases; junction bases outside the gene matches: 17. CDR1 is LNHDA, CDR2 SQIVND, per germline (reference sequence). The CDR3 has 16 amino acids. CDR3 region: CASTNTGRDRWAEQYF. CDR3 in DNA: TGTGCCAGTACCAATACCGGCCGGGACAGGTGGGCCGAGCAGTACTTC.

The V call is TRBV6-5, the J call TRBJ1-4; D is uncertain. V was pared by 2 bases and J by 10 bases, with 14 bases between. Germline V gene lookup returns CDR1 MNHEY and CDR2 SVGAGI. The CDR3 runs 14 residues. The CDR3 DNA reads as TGTGCCAGCAGTTACAGGGCCCCCGGAGTAAAACTGTTTTTT. Translated: CASSYRAPGVKLFF.

This chain connects TRBV5-6 to TRBJ2-7; 7 positions match TRBD1. The V gene's germline CDR1 is SGHDT and CDR2 YYEEEE. The CDR3 sequence is 13 residues long. V shed 3 bases and J 3 bases; nucleotides not matched to a gene: 3. Here the CDR3 DNA reads TGTGCCAGCAGCTGGACAGGAATCTACGAGCAGTACTTC. Translation: CASSWTGIYEQYF.

The chain combines TRBV27 with TRBJ1-5; TRBD1 matches at 8 bases. Germline assignment: CDR1 MNHEY and CDR2 SMNVEV (reference sequence). V trimming: 6 bases; J trimming: 4 bases; junction bases outside the gene matches: 8. The CDR3 is made up of 15 amino acids. CDR3 nucleotide sequence: TGTGCCAGCAGCTTACGGGGACAGGAGAATCAGCCCCAGCATTTT. Translation: CASSLRGQENQPQHF.

V usage is TRBV27 and J usage is TRBJ2-4; 7 nucleotides align to TRBD1. Trimming removed 5 bases from V and 0 bases from J; junction bases left unmatched: 10. The V gene's germline CDR1 is MNHEY and CDR2 SMNVEV (reference sequence). The CDR3 length is 17 residues. In DNA, the CDR3 is TGTGCCAGCAGTCCCCGGGACAGCGAGATAGCCAAAAACATTCAGTACTTC. Encoded protein: CASSPRDSEIAKNIQYF.

The chain uses TRBV19 and TRBJ2-7; TRBD1 is a possible D gene (5 bases). Germline V CDR1 and CDR2: LNHDA, SQIVND (reference sequence). The CDR3 contains 13 residues. Trimming took off 3 bases at V and 2 bases at J, with 8 bases between the two ends. CDR3 loop: CASSMSRAYEQYF. The CDR3 DNA reads TGTGCCAGTAGTATGAGCAGGGCCTACGAGCAGTACTTC.

The chain combines TRBV7-3 with TRBJ2-1; 9 nucleotides agree with TRBD1. CDR3 length: 16 amino acids. The V and J ends lost 1 base and 0 bases, in that order; junction bases with no gene match: 1. From germline, CDR1 is SGHTA and CDR2 FQGTGA. The DNA for the CDR3 is TGTGCCAGCAGCTTAAAGACAGGGGGCTCCTACAATGAGCAGTTCTTC. It is translated as CASSLKTGGSYNEQFF.

The chain employs TRBV5-1 and TRBJ2-1; D ambiguous. Trimming removed 0 bases from V and 3 bases from J, with 10 bases in between. CDR3 length: 15 amino acids. Germline V gene lookup returns CDR1 SGHRS and CDR2 YFSETQ. CDR3: CASSLVLAVYNEQFF. CDR3 DNA sequence: TGCGCCAGCAGCTTGGTCTTAGCAGTCTACAATGAGCAGTTCTTC.

This chain uses TRBV7-9 with TRBJ1-2; possibly TRBD1 for D (5 bases). CDR1 is SEHNR, CDR2 FQNEAQ, per germline (reference sequence). The CDR3 consists of 15 residues. V lost 2 bases and J 8 bases, leaving 18 bases between the germline ends. This CDR3 reads CASSLSMQGMQGYTF. The CDR3 bases are TGTGCCAGCAGCTTATCCATGCAGGGTATGCAGGGCTACACCTTC.

The rearrangement links TRBV7-9 to TRBJ1-2; D is unclear. Germline V gene sequence: CDR1 SEHNR, CDR2 FQNEAQ (reference sequence). The CDR3 is 14 residues long. Trimming removed 0 bases from V and 6 bases from J, with 11 bases in between. The CDR3 DNA is TGTGCCAGCAGCTTAGCGCTTGGGGTTCATGGCTACACCTTC. The encoded protein is CASSLALGVHGYTF.

This chain links TRBV30 with TRBJ2-3; D is ambiguous. Germline V gene sequence: CDR1 GTSNPN, CDR2 SVGIG (reference sequence). Between the trimmed V and J ends, which lost 0 bases and 4 bases, there was a span of 14 bases. This CDR3 region has 15 residues. The CDR3 here is CAWSVASPGADTQYF. The DNA for the CDR3 is TGTGCCTGGAGTGTAGCCTCCCCCGGAGCAGATACGCAGTATTTT.

Regarding this clone: A read error is possible here, since a much larger clone lies one base away. V gene TRBV4-2 combines with J gene TRBJ2-2, with TRBD1 as a possible D gene (5 bases). The CDR3 consists of 13 residues. The germline V gene has CDR1 LGHNA and CDR2 YNFKEQ. V gave up 8 bases and J gave up 6 bases, with 13 bases separating them. CDR3 sequence: CASGAPNAGELFF. The DNA for the CDR3 is TGTGCCAGCGGGGCTCCCAACGCCGGGGAGCTGTTTTTT.

DNA for the CDR3: TGTGCCAGCAGTTTAGGGGCGGGAACCGGGGAGCTGTTTTTT. Protein product: CASSLGAGTGELFF. The chain employs TRBV6-5 and TRBJ2-2, with D possibly TRBD2 on 6 matching bases. Between the trimmed V and J ends, which lost 4 bases and 5 bases, there was a span of 11 bases. Germline V gives CDR1 MNHEY, CDR2 SVGAGI. The CDR3 loop spans 14 amino acids.

The chain has TRBV6-5 and TRBJ1-1; possible D gene TRBD1, 5 bases. The length of the CDR3 is 14 residues. V lost 1 base and J lost 6, with 12 bases in between. Germline CDR1 and CDR2: MNHEY and SVGAGI. The CDR3 DNA is TGTGCCAGCAGTTACTTTGGACTAGGGGCTGAAGCTTTCTTT. It encodes CASSYFGLGAEAFF.

The chain employs TRBV7-9 and TRBJ1-5; D remains ambiguous. V was clipped by 5 bases and J by 4 bases, with 9 bases between them. The CDR3 is 13 residues long. Germline V CDR1 and CDR2: SEHNR, FQNEAQ (reference sequence). CDR3 loop: CASSETPNQPQHF. CDR3 coding DNA: TGTGCCAGCAGCGAGACACCAAATCAGCCCCAGCATTTT.

The rearrangement uses TRBV7-3 and TRBJ2-7; 12 bases map to TRBD1. The CDR3 is 15 amino acids. Germline V gene data show CDR1 as SGHTA and CDR2 as FQGTGA. V lost 4 bases, J lost 6 bases, and 7 bases stayed unmatched. The chain's CDR3 is CASSSPGTGGGEQYF. CDR3 sequence (DNA): TGTGCCAGCAGCTCCCCCGGGACAGGGGGCGGCGAGCAGTACTTC. The variable domain in full, with the rest retrieved from reference TRBV7-3 and TRBJ2-7, is GAGVSQTPSNKVTEKGKYVELRCDPISGHTALYWYRQSLGQGPEFLIYFQGTGAADDSGLPNDRFFAVRPEGSVSTLKIQRTERGDSAVYLCASSSPGTGGGEQYFGPGTRLTVT.

This clone was recorded once. The chain has TRBV7-3 and TRBJ2-7; TRBD2 aligns across 11 bases. V lost 5 bases to trimming and J lost 2 bases; unmatched junction nucleotides: 8. Germline CDR1 is SGHTA and CDR2 is FQGTGA. The CDR3 runs to 16 residues. The CDR3 reads CASSPSGTSGAYEQYF. DNA for the CDR3: TGTGCCAGCAGCCCAAGCGGGACTAGCGGAGCCTACGAGCAGTACTTC.

The V gene is TRBV23-1, the J gene TRBJ2-7, with 9 bases identical to TRBD1. TRBV23-1 is an ORF, with its function uncertain. This CDR3 comprises 17 residues. J was trimmed by 2 bases and V by 6 bases; bases with no gene match: 14. CDR3 protein: CASRLPGWTGVPYEQYF. The DNA of the CDR3 is TGCGCCAGCAGACTTCCGGGCTGGACAGGGGTTCCCTACGAGCAGTACTTC.